This T cell receptor beta chain was obtained from a study of technical replicates of blood from a handful of donors. V shed 2 bases and J shed 0 bases, with 8 bases lying between them. The CDR3 totals 15 residues. Per the germline V gene, CDR1 is ENHRY and CDR2 is SYGVKD. Libraries were prepared by immunoSEQ multiplex PCR; TCRdb keeps only in-frame clonotypes and omits some of them. The data contain 100,000 or so clones, approximately 94% of them singletons. The TCR sequence derives from a human donor in good health. The sequenced sample consisted of T cells isolated from PBMCs. This chain connects TRBV10-3 to TRBJ1-3, with D tentatively TRBD1 (5 bases). The CDR3 DNA reads TGTGCCATCAGTGAGACCGACAGCTCTGGAAACACCATATATTTT. Translating it yields CAISETDSSGNTIYF.